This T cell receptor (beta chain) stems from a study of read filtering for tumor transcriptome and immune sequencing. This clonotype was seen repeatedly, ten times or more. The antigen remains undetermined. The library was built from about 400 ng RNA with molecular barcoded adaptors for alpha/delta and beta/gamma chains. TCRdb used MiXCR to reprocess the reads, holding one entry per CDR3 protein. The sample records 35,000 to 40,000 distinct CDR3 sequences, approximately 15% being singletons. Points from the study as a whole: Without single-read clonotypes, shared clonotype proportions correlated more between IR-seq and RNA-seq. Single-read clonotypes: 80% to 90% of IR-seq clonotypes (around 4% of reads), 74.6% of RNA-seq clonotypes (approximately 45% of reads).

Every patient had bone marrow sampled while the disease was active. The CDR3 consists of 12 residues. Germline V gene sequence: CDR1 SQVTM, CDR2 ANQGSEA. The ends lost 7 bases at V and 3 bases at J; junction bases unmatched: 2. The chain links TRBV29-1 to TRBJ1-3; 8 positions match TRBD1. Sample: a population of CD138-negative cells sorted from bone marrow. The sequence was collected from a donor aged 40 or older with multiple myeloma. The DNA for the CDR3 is TGCAGCGCCGGACAGGGTGGAAACACCATATATTTT. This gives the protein CSAGQGGNTIYF.